This T cell receptor (beta chain) was captured by sequencing in a study of cytomegalovirus exposure and HLA in healthy donors. Study background: About 80 million unique TCRs, all from HLA-typed donors, were included in an early release of the data. Genotyping showed roughly 81% of a few hundred donors falling in the Caucasian-associated ancestry cluster. Whole-study results and caveats: Within an earlier analysis, most TCR beta V segments proved productive either about 87% or about 30% of the time. Most TCR sequences showed up rarely, but some public TCRs showed up in many donors.

This clone was observed once. What it binds is unknown. V lost 0 bases and J 8 bases, leaving 11 bases between the germline ends. CDR3 size: 14 residues. Germline CDR1 SGDLS, CDR2 YYNGEE. The PCR ran on 60 Vbeta and 13 Jbeta primers. Sequenced by immunoSEQ multiplex PCR; TCRdb stores in-frame clones only, minus some. The table lists about 130,000 clones, 76% of them singletons, with about 3.4% in the top ten. The receptor was isolated from a man aged 35 to 55 in good health and CMV-seronegative. Sequenced material: PBMCs. This sequence joins TRBV9 and TRBJ1-4; TRBD1 might be the D (6 bases). The CDR3 coding sequence is TGTGCCAGCAGCGTAGAGTCAGGGGACGAAAAACTGTTTTTT. Amino acid sequence: CASSVESGDEKLFF.